This entry describes one T cell receptor beta chain. Its antigen is still unknown. Fresh peripheral blood, approximately 9.6 ml, yielded the PBMCs. V gave up 7 bases and J gave up 13 bases; unmatched junction bases: 15. Germline V gene lookup returns CDR1 MNHNS and CDR2 SASEGT. The CDR3 runs 14 residues. This sample was included in a study of T cells in Graves' hyperthyroidism and ophthalmopathy. Study-wide results and limits: Ophthalmopathy cases were set apart from stable hyperthyroidism by a 13 V-J model.

The investigators amplified TCR beta CDR3 regions from RNA transcripts. With the HTBI primer set, the TCR CDR3 went through a first round of RT-PCR. TCRdb ran MiXCR on the multiplex PCR reads and lists one entry per CDR3 protein. Here the sample spans approximately 300,000 distinct CDR3 sequences, roughly 19% being singletons. J is TRBJ2-5 and V is TRBV6-1, with 10 bases identical to TRBD2. Sequencing was performed on blood. The receptor comes from a man aged 50 to 60 with Graves' ophthalmopathy. The CDR3 loop is CASKKRTSGDGMYF. CDR3 in DNA: TGTGCCAGCAAAAAACGGACTAGCGGTGACGGAATGTACTTC.